This T cell receptor beta chain was recorded in a study of T cell responses to AZD1222 COVID-19 vaccine (dated by TCRdb to the early 2020s). Background for the entire study: A total of about 240 trial participants underwent TCR sequencing, of whom about 200 received two doses of AZD1222 and about 26 received two doses of the MenACWY control vaccine. Trial participants were enrolled by age into subgroups of 18-55, 56-69 and 70-plus years, and roughly 160, 29 and 62 TCR-sequenced participants, respectively, were included in these subgroups.

Based on the germline V gene, the CDR1 and CDR2 sequences are MDHEN and SYDVKM. The germline ends are 17 bases apart after V is trimmed by 4 bases and J by 4 bases. Including the terminal cysteine and valine, the CDR3 comprises 15 residues. Of all the DNA, just the CDR3 is kept, 45 bases in frame from base 1. Points on this clone: Its antigen is currently not known. Nothing much larger sits one base from this clone, and base qualities are not available.

The CDR3 regions of human TCRbeta chains were subjected to immunosequencing. Processing in the source paper ran as follows. TCRs in the repertoires were compared against a reference library of SARS-CoV-2-specific TCRs that had been generated with the MIRA antigen-specificity platform. Breadth meant the fraction of unique TCRs that were SARS-CoV-2-associated, whereas depth meant the fraction of total T cells that were SARS-CoV-2-associated. Each spike-specific TCR was assigned to its reactive spike region and to a CD4 or CD8 class using the MIRA data. Log10-transformed breadth and depth values were compared by one-way ANOVA with Sidak's multiple comparisons tests. TCRdb took over this immuneACCESS table, retaining in-frame rearrangements with V and J assigned. Such tables are incomplete; in checked studies, under half of the missing clones stem from an unresolved V gene, and the remainder is unexplained. Clone size and the V and J calls come from that table; the DNA yielded D and trimming. The sample includes 100,000 to 150,000 clones, with 90% observed a single time. Around 4.5% of the sample is in the top ten clones.

Study-level results and caveats: Participants were mostly white British and included more females than males, and it was suggested by the authors that clonal diversity may have been underestimated. CD4 TCRs associated with the vaccine covered the entire spike protein, and the dominant responses were in regions 160-218 and 743-854. Only a handful of AZD1222 recipients were SARS-CoV-2 seropositive at baseline, limiting conclusions about previously exposed vaccinees. Spike-specific TCR breadth and depth rose significantly after two AZD1222 doses compared with day 0 and with MenACWY recipients. Nearly half of unique spike-specific TCRs reportedly recognized epitopes outside regions mutated in the B.1.351 and B.1.1.7 variants. Because no samples from the day 14 peak response were available, repertoires could be characterized only after the peak T cell response. The 56-69-year group was small, and its depth increase did not reach significance, likely because of low power.

The time point label of this sample denotes: baseline before first vaccination. The treatment or condition label of this sample denotes: meningococcal conjugate vaccine given as trial control. The vaccinee samples were drawn from two UK trials, COV001 and COV002, one of which was a single-blind randomized controlled phase 2/3 trial testing AZD1222 (ChAdOx1 nCoV-19) in healthy adults. For TCRbeta chain sequencing, PBMC samples from trial participants were taken at day 0 and at day 28 after the second dose. The origin of this receptor is an adult in good health. This material consisted of peripheral blood, taken on day 0 of MenACWY control vaccination. The V gene is TRBV28 and the J gene is TRBJ2-7; the D segment could be TRBD1, given 5 matching bases. The CDR3 region: CASSSQGFRPYEQYV. In nucleotide form, the sequence is TGTGCCAGCAGTTCGCAGGGATTCCGCCCTTACGAGCAGTACGTC.